Below, 32 T cell receptor beta chains from the same sample are listed, as sequenced in a study of CD4 T cells in relation to SARS-CoV-2 and coronaviruses. The unexposed donors gave CD4+ T cells in about 2010-2019, prior to COVID-19. TCRdb keeps only in-frame clones here, not all; method: immunoSEQ multiplex PCR. The sample has about 59,000 clones; just over 85% are singletons. Sequencing was done on a sample of memory CD4+ T cells from PBMCs. The receptors derive from a human donor in good health.

V usage is TRBV3-1 (or the pseudogene TRBV3-2) and J usage is TRBJ2-5; D uncertain. Between the trimmed V and J ends, which lost 2 bases and 2 bases, there was a span of 15 bases. The CDR3 consists of 16 residues. Germline CDR1 reads LGHDT; CDR2 reads YNNKEL (reference sequence). The CDR3 bases are TGTGCCAGCAGCCAAACCCCTTTGACTCCACAAGAGACCCAGTACTTC. It yields the protein CASSQTPLTPQETQYF.

The V call is TRBV7-3, the J call TRBJ1-1; weak D call: TRBD1 (5 bases). The germline V gene encodes CDR1 SGHTA and CDR2 FQGTGA. This CDR3 has 13 amino acids. V lost 3 bases to trimming and J lost 5 bases, with 10 bases between them. The CDR3 region has the DNA TGTGCCAGCAGCTTCCAGGGAGAGACTGAAGCTTTCTTT. Translated, it gives CASSFQGETEAFF.

This clone was seen a handful of times. The chain is built from TRBV28 and TRBJ2-7, with 8 bases lining up with TRBD1. The germline gives CDR1 MDHEN, CDR2 SYDVKM. With V trimmed by 2 bases and J by 3 bases, 9 bases remained unmatched. CDR3 length: 16 residues. CDR3 protein: CASSLRGDRWGYEQYF. In nucleotides, the CDR3 is TGTGCCAGCAGTTTAAGGGGGGACAGGTGGGGCTACGAGCAGTACTTC.

The CDR3: CASSQVGTSGRANEQFF. For the CDR3, the DNA is TGCGCCAGCAGCCAAGTCGGGACTAGCGGGAGGGCGAATGAGCAGTTCTTC. The chain couples TRBV4-1 to TRBJ2-1; 16 nucleotides line up with TRBD2. The junction had 4 bases not matched to a gene; V was cut back by 1 base and J by 7 bases. The germline CDR1 and CDR2 sequences are MGHRA and YSYEKL. CDR3 length equals 17 residues.

The V and J genes are TRBV6-5 and TRBJ2-1; 14 bases agree with TRBD2. Germline V gene lookup returns CDR1 MNHEY and CDR2 SVGAGI. V gave up 5 bases and J gave up 6 bases; unmatched junction bases: 3. The CDR3 is 15 amino acids. The chain's CDR3 is CASSSGTSGSNEQFF. The DNA for the CDR3 is TGTGCCAGCAGTAGCGGGACTAGCGGGAGCAATGAGCAGTTCTTC.

This chain connects TRBV7-8 to TRBJ1-4; possible D gene TRBD1, 6 bases. Per the germline V gene, CDR1 is SGHVS and CDR2 is FQNEAQ. The CDR3 runs 15 residues. Trimming took 1 base from V and 7 from J, leaving 13 bases between them. This chain's CDR3 is CASSLGRGEREKLFF. CDR3 in DNA: TGTGCCAGCAGCTTAGGAAGGGGGGAGCGTGAAAAACTGTTTTTT.

This clone was seen more than once but under ten times. The rearrangement joins TRBV7-2 to TRBJ2-3, with TRBD2 matching 7 bases. With V trimmed by 5 bases and J by 3 bases, 20 bases remained unmatched. Per germline, CDR1 SGHTA and CDR2 FQGNSA. The length of the CDR3 is 19 residues. CDR3: CASSLPSWDGRYRTDTQYF. The DNA for the CDR3 is TGTGCCAGCAGCCTCCCCTCCTGGGACGGGAGGTATCGGACAGATACGCAGTATTTT.

The chain is built from TRBV9 and TRBJ2-7; D gene ambiguous. The CDR3 has 15 amino acids. V lost 0 bases and J lost 2, with 12 bases in between. CDR1 and CDR2 (germline): SGDLS, YYNGEE. The CDR3 DNA is TGTGCCAGCAGCGTAGGGTCAAACCCCCCCTACGAGCAGTACTTC. It yields the protein CASSVGSNPPYEQYF. The variable domain in full, completed from reference TRBV9 and TRBJ2-7, reads DSGVTQTPKHLITATGQRVTLRCSPRSGDLSVYWYQQSLDQGLQFLIQYYNGEERAKGNILERFSAQQFPDLHSELNLSSLELGDSALYFCASSVGSNPPYEQYFGPGTRLTVT.

The chain employs TRBV30 and TRBJ2-5; 8 positions match TRBD2. V lost 8 bases, J lost 5 bases, and 10 bases stayed unmatched. CDR1 is GTSNPN, CDR2 SVGIG, per germline (reference sequence). This CDR3 region has 13 residues. The CDR3 loop reads CAGAIAGRETQYF. CDR3 DNA sequence: TGTGCCGGGGCGATAGCGGGAAGGGAGACCCAGTACTTC.

This chain links TRBV6-5 with TRBJ1-1, with 7 nucleotides matching TRBD1. CDR3 size: 14 residues. J was trimmed by 2 bases and V by 8 bases; bases with no gene match: 8. Germline CDR1 is MNHEY and CDR2 is SVGAGI. The CDR3 DNA is TGTGCCAGCTCTACACAGGGGACCAACACTGAAGCTTTCTTT. Translation: CASSTQGTNTEAFF.

This clone was found a few times. The V call is TRBV28, the J call TRBJ1-1; D perhaps matches TRBD1 (5 bases). CDR1 is MDHEN and CDR2 is SYDVKM in the germline V gene. The CDR3 is 14 residues long. Trimming removed 3 bases from V and 1 base from J, with 9 bases in between. CDR3 nucleotide sequence: TGTGCCAGCAGTTTCGGGGGAGGGAACACTGAAGCTTTCTTT. Its protein product is CASSFGGGNTEAFF.

The chain links TRBV6-1 to TRBJ2-7; no definite D call. This CDR3 has 14 residues. Germline V gives CDR1 MNHNS, CDR2 SASEGT. Trimming left V 5 bases short and J 3 bases short, with 14 bases between. CDR3 loop: CASSWSGQDYEQYF. For the CDR3, the DNA is TGTGCCAGCAGTTGGTCCGGCCAAGACTACGAGCAGTACTTC.

In its sample, this clone was seen a few times. This rearrangement joins TRBV24-1 to TRBJ1-2, with D possibly being TRBD1 (6 bases). From germline, CDR1 is KGHDR and CDR2 SFDVKD. The CDR3 runs 15 residues. With 3 bases removed from V and 2 bases from J, the gap between germline ends came to 12 bases. This chain's CDR3 is CATSDGGGLNYGYTF. CDR3 nucleotides: TGTGCCACCAGTGATGGAGGGGGGCTGAACTATGGCTACACCTTC.

This clone was seen a handful of times. The V and J genes are TRBV19 and TRBJ2-1, with a possible D match to TRBD1 (6 bases). CDR3 length equals 16 residues. Germline-derived CDR1 and CDR2 are LNHDA and SQIVND (reference sequence). Trimming removed 4 bases at V and 4 bases at J, with 17 bases between. CDR3 in amino acids: CASSTIGTMPYNEQFF. The CDR3 DNA reads TGTGCCAGTAGTACTATCGGGACAATGCCTTACAATGAGCAGTTCTTC.

The chain recombines TRBV9 with TRBJ2-3; no clear D gene. The V gene lost 0 bases and the J gene lost 2 bases, with 7 bases spanning the gap. Germline V gene data show CDR1 as SGDLS and CDR2 as YYNGEE. The CDR3 length is 14 residues. The CDR3, as DNA: TGTGCCAGCAGCGTAGGTAGTTCCACAGATACGCAGTATTTT. Protein: CASSVGSSTDTQYF. Together with reference TRBV9 and TRBJ2-3, the CDR3 gives the full variable domain: DSGVTQTPKHLITATGQRVTLRCSPRSGDLSVYWYQQSLDQGLQFLIQYYNGEERAKGNILERFSAQQFPDLHSELNLSSLELGDSALYFCASSVGSSTDTQYFGPGTRLTVL.

The V gene is TRBV7-9, the J gene TRBJ1-4; D is unresolved. The CDR3 extends over 14 amino acids. Germline values: CDR1 SEHNR, CDR2 FQNEAQ (reference sequence). V shed 2 bases and J shed 0 bases, with 4 bases lying between them. Here the CDR3 DNA reads TGTGCCAGCAGCTTACGGACAACTAATGAAAAACTGTTTTTT. Protein: CASSLRTTNEKLFF. Together with reference TRBV7-9 and TRBJ1-4, the CDR3 gives the full variable domain: DTGVSQNPRHKITKRGQNVTFRCDPISEHNRLYWYRQTLGQGPEFLTYFQNEAQLEKSRLLSDRFSAERPKGSFSTLEIQRTEQGDSAMYLCASSLRTTNEKLFFGSGTQLSVL.

The V call is TRBV5-1, the J call TRBJ2-7; no clear D gene. CDR3 length equals 14 residues. V gave up 0 bases and J gave up 2 bases, with 9 bases separating them. Germline V CDR1 and CDR2: SGHRS, YFSETQ. CDR3 sequence reads: CASSLEQPPYEQYF. The CDR3 DNA reads TGCGCCAGCAGCTTGGAACAGCCACCCTACGAGCAGTACTTC.

The DNA for the CDR3 is TGTGCCAGCAGTGAGGGCCTCTCGGTAGGGCAGTACTTC. It encodes CASSEGLSVGQYF. The rearrangement joins TRBV2 to TRBJ2-7; D gene uncertain. The V gene lost 3 bases and the J gene lost 9 bases, with 15 bases spanning the gap. Germline loops: CDR1 SNHLY, CDR2 FYNNEI. The CDR3 contains 13 residues.

The V and J genes are TRBV29-1 and TRBJ1-2, with D perhaps matching TRBD1 (6 bases). The CDR3 sequence is 12 residues long. The germline V gene has CDR1 SQVTM and CDR2 ANQGSEA. The ends were cut back, 6 bases at V and 2 bases at J, with 10 bases in the middle. Here the CDR3 reads CSVQTGNYGYTF. Here the CDR3 DNA reads TGCAGCGTGCAGACAGGAAACTATGGCTACACCTTC.

This chain joins TRBV29-1 and TRBJ2-3; no firm D call. Germline CDR1 and CDR2: SQVTM and ANQGSEA. V was pared by 6 bases and J by 5 bases, with 6 bases between. CDR3 size: 10 residues. This CDR3 reads CSVWEDTQYF. In nucleotides, the CDR3 is TGCAGCGTATGGGAAGATACGCAGTATTTT.

V is TRBV28 and J is TRBJ2-3, with D perhaps matching TRBD2 (5 bases). The V and J ends lost 8 bases and 8 bases respectively, with 14 bases between them. Looked up from germline, CDR1 is MDHEN and CDR2 is SYDVKM. The CDR3 has 12 amino acids. CDR3 sequence (DNA): TGTGCCAGCGGACCGCTGGGGAGTACGCAGTATTTT. Its protein product is CASGPLGSTQYF.

The chain recombines TRBV5-6 with TRBJ1-3; weak D call: TRBD1 (6 bases). The germline CDR1 and CDR2 sequences are SGHDT and YYEEEE. This CDR3 contains 14 residues. V lost 2 bases and J 2 bases, leaving 8 bases between the germline ends. The CDR3: CASSFRTAGNTIYF. The CDR3, as DNA: TGTGCCAGCAGCTTCAGGACAGCTGGAAACACCATATATTTT.

V usage is TRBV6-5 and J usage is TRBJ2-7; possibly TRBD1 or TRBD2 for D (5 bases each). CDR3 length equals 14 residues. Germline V gene data show CDR1 as MNHEY and CDR2 as SVGAGI. V lost 6 bases to trimming and J lost 7 bases, with 19 bases between them. CDR3 bases: TGTGCCAGCAGCCGGGACCTCCGAAAAGGGGAGCAGTACTTC. This gives the protein CASSRDLRKGEQYF.

The chain has TRBV18 and TRBJ2-7; 16 nucleotides align to TRBD2. V gave up 4 bases and J gave up 5 bases; unmatched junction bases: 5. The CDR3 runs to 16 residues. Germline V CDR1 and CDR2: KGHSH, LQKENI. CDR3 protein: CASSLGTSGRAHEQYF. The CDR3 DNA is TGTGCCAGCTCACTCGGGACTAGCGGGAGGGCCCACGAGCAGTACTTC.

V usage is TRBV9 and J usage is TRBJ2-1, with D perhaps given as TRBD1 or TRBD2 (5 bases each). V lost 5 bases and J 5 bases, leaving 20 bases between the germline ends. Per germline, CDR1 SGDLS and CDR2 YYNGEE. The CDR3 has 16 amino acids. CDR3 nucleotides: TGTGCCAGCAGTTCACCGGGGACCCGCCTCCACAATGAGCAGTTCTTC. Translated: CASSSPGTRLHNEQFF. Full variable domain (missing parts from reference TRBV9 and TRBJ2-1): DSGVTQTPKHLITATGQRVTLRCSPRSGDLSVYWYQQSLDQGLQFLIQYYNGEERAKGNILERFSAQQFPDLHSELNLSSLELGDSALYFCASSSPGTRLHNEQFFGPGTRLTVL.

The chain uses TRBV2 and TRBJ2-6, with D unclear. This CDR3 is 15 amino acids long. Germline V lookup: CDR1 SNHLY, CDR2 FYNNEI. Trimming removed 0 bases from V and 12 bases from J, with 15 bases in between. The CDR3 coding sequence is TGTGCCAGCAGTGAAGCGGGATTAGCCATCCGCGTCCTGACTTTC. It yields the protein CASSEAGLAIRVLTF.

This clone was seen a single time. The chain uses TRBV3-1 (or the pseudogene TRBV3-2) and TRBJ2-3; 14 bases fit TRBD2. The CDR3 contains 18 residues. CDR1 and CDR2 from the germline V gene are LGHDT and YNNKEL (reference sequence). J lost 2 bases, V lost 0 bases, and 4 bases had no gene match. CDR3 nucleotides: TGTGCCAGCAGCCAAGAGGGACTAGCGGGAGTTGACACAGATACGCAGTATTTT. Amino acid sequence: CASSQEGLAGVDTDTQYF.

This sequence joins TRBV7-2 and TRBJ1-5; D is ambiguous. The CDR3 is 14 amino acids. Trimming pared 4 bases from V and 0 bases from J, leaving 7 bases between. Germline-derived CDR1 and CDR2 are SGHTA and FQGNSA. The CDR3 sequence: CASSYLYSNQPQHF. CDR3 DNA sequence: TGTGCCAGCAGCTATTTATATAGCAATCAGCCCCAGCATTTT.

The J gene is TRBJ2-7, the V gene TRBV18, with D uncertain. Trimming cost V 3 bases and J 3 bases, with 12 bases left between them. The CDR3 length is 14 residues. Germline CDR1 reads KGHSH; CDR2 reads LQKENI. The CDR3 loop is CASSPGTTLYEQYF. As DNA, the CDR3 is TGTGCCAGCTCACCCGGCACAACCCTCTACGAGCAGTACTTC. Looking up the rest from reference TRBV18 and TRBJ2-7 gives the full variable domain: NAGVMQNPRHLVRRRGQEARLRCSPMKGHSHVYWYRQLPEEGLKFMVYLQKENIIDESGMPKERFSAEFPKEGPSILRIQQVVRGDSAAYFCASSPGTTLYEQYFGPGTRLTVT.

The V and J genes are TRBV3-1 (or the pseudogene TRBV3-2) and TRBJ2-7; 14 nucleotides align to TRBD2. The V and J ends lost 1 base and 2 bases, in that order; junction bases with no gene match: 10. The germline CDR1 and CDR2 sequences are LGHDT and YNNKEL (reference sequence). The CDR3 covers 19 residues. CDR3 nucleotide sequence: TGTGCCAGCAGCCAAGCCTCGGGACTAGCGGGAGAGGACGCCTACGAGCAGTACTTC. It is translated as CASSQASGLAGEDAYEQYF.

CDR3 loop: CASSQTATNEKLFF. As DNA, the CDR3 is TGTGCCAGCTCACAGACAGCAACTAATGAAAAACTGTTTTTT. The V call is TRBV18, the J call TRBJ1-4; weak D call: TRBD1 (5 bases). Trimming pared 4 bases from V and 0 bases from J, leaving 6 bases between. The CDR3 is 14 residues long. Germline loops: CDR1 KGHSH, CDR2 LQKENI.

J is TRBJ1-1 and V is TRBV6-1; D is unresolved. The CDR3 extends over 13 amino acids. V was pared by 7 bases and J by 3 bases, with 12 bases between. Per the germline V gene, CDR1 is MNHNS and CDR2 is SASEGT. The CDR3 DNA reads as TGTGCCAGCATAGAAGGGCGAGACACTGAAGCTTTCTTT. Residues: CASIEGRDTEAFF.